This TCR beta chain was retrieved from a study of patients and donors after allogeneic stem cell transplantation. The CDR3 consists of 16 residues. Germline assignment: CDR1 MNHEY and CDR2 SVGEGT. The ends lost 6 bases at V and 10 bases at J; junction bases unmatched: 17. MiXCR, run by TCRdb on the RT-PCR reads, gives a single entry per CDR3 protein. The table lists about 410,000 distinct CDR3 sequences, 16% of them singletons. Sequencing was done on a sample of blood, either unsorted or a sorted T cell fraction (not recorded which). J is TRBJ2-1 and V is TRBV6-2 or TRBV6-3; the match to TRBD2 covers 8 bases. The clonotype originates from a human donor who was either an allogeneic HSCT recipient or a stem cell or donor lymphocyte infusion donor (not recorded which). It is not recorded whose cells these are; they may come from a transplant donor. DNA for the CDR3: TGTGCCAGCAGCTCTGCTGCGGGACGCCGGGGGGGCGAGCAGTTCTTC. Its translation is CASSSAAGRRGGEQFF.